This is a list of T cell receptor beta chains from one sample in a study of cytomegalovirus exposure and HLA in healthy donors. TCRdb keeps only in-frame clones here, not all; method: immunoSEQ multiplex PCR. This table has approximately 110,000 clones, roughly 81% appearing once. The sample comprised PBMCs. These receptors all stem from a woman in her 30s in good health and CMV-seronegative. The CDR3 runs from the conserved cysteine through the conserved F or W. D genes are given only for firm matches. Expanded clones are given a class, and other clones once, few, many or no size at all.

j_gene: TRBJ2-5
v_gene: TRBV2
d_gene: .
abundance: .
CDR3aa: CASKDSTEVQYF
CDR3nt: TGTGCCAGCAAGGACAGCACAGAGGTCCAGTACTTC

j_gene: TRBJ2-2
v_gene: TRBV6-1
d_gene: TRBD1
abundance: .
CDR3aa: CASRQGANTGELFF
CDR3nt: TGTGCCAGCAGACAGGGGGCCAACACCGGGGAGCTGTTTTTT

j_gene: TRBJ2-5
v_gene: TRBV5-1
d_gene: TRBD2
abundance: .
CDR3aa: CASSFPGGSQETQYF
CDR3nt: TGCGCCAGCAGCTTCCCGGGGGGTAGCCAAGAGACCCAGTACTTC

j_gene: TRBJ1-1
v_gene: TRBV6-4
d_gene: .
abundance: .
CDR3aa: CASSETGWATEAFF
CDR3nt: TGTGCCAGCAGTGAAACAGGATGGGCCACTGAAGCTTTCTTT

j_gene: TRBJ1-6
v_gene: TRBV15
d_gene: .
abundance: .
CDR3aa: CATSRDEATSYNSPLHF
CDR3nt: TGTGCCACCAGCAGAGATGAGGCAACCTCCTATAATTCACCCCTCCACTTT

j_gene: TRBJ1-3
v_gene: TRBV5-8
d_gene: .
abundance: once
CDR3aa: CASSLGPFSGNTIYF
CDR3nt: TGTGCCAGCAGCTTGGGGCCGTTCTCTGGAAACACCATATATTTT

j_gene: TRBJ1-1
v_gene: TRBV29-1
d_gene: .
abundance: few
CDR3aa: CSVEVRGQYTEAFF
CDR3nt: TGCAGCGTTGAAGTTCGAGGACAATACACTGAAGCTTTCTTT

j_gene: TRBJ2-1
v_gene: TRBV9
d_gene: TRBD1
abundance: .
CDR3aa: CASSVADRTQQFF
CDR3nt: TGTGCCAGCAGCGTGGCGGACAGGACACAGCAGTTCTTC

j_gene: TRBJ2-1
v_gene: TRBV5-8
d_gene: TRBD2
abundance: .
CDR3aa: CASSLFLAGYNEQFF
CDR3nt: TGTGCCAGCAGCTTGTTCCTAGCGGGTTACAATGAGCAGTTCTTC

j_gene: TRBJ2-1
v_gene: TRBV20-1
d_gene: TRBD1
abundance: .
CDR3aa: CSANRGREQFF
CDR3nt: TGCAGTGCCAACAGGGGGCGGGAGCAGTTCTTC

j_gene: TRBJ2-2
v_gene: TRBV7-3
d_gene: TRBD2
abundance: once
CDR3aa: CASSLNPSGANTGELFF
CDR3nt: TGTGCCAGCAGCTTAAATCCTAGCGGAGCGAACACCGGGGAGCTGTTTTTT

j_gene: TRBJ1-5
v_gene: TRBV7-9
d_gene: TRBD1
abundance: .
CDR3aa: CASSSRQGDQPQHF
CDR3nt: TGTGCCAGCAGCTCCCGACAGGGGGATCAGCCCCAGCATTTT

j_gene: TRBJ2-3
v_gene: TRBV19
d_gene: TRBD2
abundance: .
CDR3aa: CASSPRGLAADTQYF
CDR3nt: TGTGCCAGTAGTCCCCGAGGACTAGCGGCAGATACGCAGTATTTT

j_gene: TRBJ2-7
v_gene: TRBV7-2
d_gene: TRBD1
abundance: .
CDR3aa: CASSLSGTGGSYEQYF
CDR3nt: TGTGCCAGCAGCTTAAGCGGGACAGGGGGCTCCTACGAGCAGTACTTC

j_gene: TRBJ1-3
v_gene: TRBV28
d_gene: .
abundance: .
CDR3aa: CASTGNGNTIYF
CDR3nt: TGTGCCAGCACGGGAAATGGAAACACCATATATTTT

j_gene: TRBJ2-7
v_gene: TRBV18
d_gene: .
abundance: .
CDR3aa: CASSPITNSDEQYF
CDR3nt: TGTGCCAGCTCACCAATAACTAACTCTGACGAGCAGTACTTC

j_gene: TRBJ2-5
v_gene: TRBV2
d_gene: TRBD1
abundance: .
CDR3aa: CASSGQGETQYF
CDR3nt: TGTGCCAGCAGTGGACAGGGTGAGACCCAGTACTTC

j_gene: TRBJ1-3
v_gene: TRBV5-1
d_gene: .
abundance: .
CDR3aa: CASSFGNSGNTIYF
CDR3nt: TGCGCCAGCAGCTTCGGGAACTCTGGAAACACCATATATTTT

j_gene: TRBJ1-3
v_gene: TRBV5-1
d_gene: .
abundance: once
CDR3aa: CASASNSLTTGNTIYF
CDR3nt: TGCGCCAGCGCATCAAACAGCTTAACCACTGGAAACACCATATATTTT

j_gene: TRBJ2-1
v_gene: TRBV5-4
d_gene: .
abundance: .
CDR3aa: CASSLDRNNEQFF
CDR3nt: TGTGCCAGCAGCCTGGACAGAAACAATGAGCAGTTCTTC

j_gene: TRBJ2-2
v_gene: TRBV4-1
d_gene: TRBD2
abundance: .
CDR3aa: CASSHTAGGQTGELFF
CDR3nt: TGCGCCAGCAGCCATACAGCGGGGGGGCAGACCGGGGAGCTGTTTTTT

j_gene: TRBJ1-1
v_gene: TRBV7-3
d_gene: .
abundance: .
CDR3aa: CASSLIAGTEAFF
CDR3nt: TGTGCCAGCAGCTTAATTGCAGGGACTGAAGCTTTCTTT

j_gene: TRBJ2-1
v_gene: TRBV4-3
d_gene: TRBD2
abundance: .
CDR3aa: CASSQASGRRYNEQFF
CDR3nt: TGCGCCAGCAGCCAGGCTAGCGGGAGGCGATACAATGAGCAGTTCTTC

j_gene: TRBJ2-1
v_gene: TRBV5-1
d_gene: .
abundance: .
CDR3aa: CASSLARVTEQFF
CDR3nt: TGCGCCAGCAGCTTGGCCAGGGTAACGGAGCAGTTCTTC

j_gene: TRBJ2-3
v_gene: TRBV29-1
d_gene: .
abundance: .
CDR3aa: CSVGETDTQYF
CDR3nt: TGCAGCGTCGGGGAAACAGATACGCAGTATTTT

j_gene: TRBJ1-1
v_gene: TRBV9
d_gene: TRBD1
abundance: once
CDR3aa: CASSGQGLNTEAFF
CDR3nt: TGTGCCAGCAGCGGACAGGGCTTGAACACTGAAGCTTTCTTT

j_gene: TRBJ2-3
v_gene: TRBV7-6
d_gene: TRBD2
abundance: .
CDR3aa: CASLAGGTDTQYF
CDR3nt: TGTGCCAGCTTGGCGGGGGGCACAGATACGCAGTATTTT

j_gene: TRBJ2-3
v_gene: TRBV7-9
d_gene: TRBD2
abundance: .
CDR3aa: CASSSSPGGDTQYF
CDR3nt: TGTGCCAGCAGCTCCTCTCCGGGAGGAGATACGCAGTATTTT

j_gene: TRBJ2-3
v_gene: TRBV6-4
d_gene: TRBD2
abundance: .
CDR3aa: CASSASGGAGDTQYF
CDR3nt: TGTGCCAGCAGTGCTAGCGGGGGGGCCGGAGATACGCAGTATTTT

j_gene: TRBJ2-2
v_gene: TRBV6-4
d_gene: .
abundance: .
CDR3aa: CASSSIGTLNTGELFF
CDR3nt: TGTGCCAGCAGTTCGATCGGGACTCTTAACACCGGGGAGCTGTTTTTT

j_gene: TRBJ2-2
v_gene: TRBV9
d_gene: .
abundance: .
CDR3aa: CASSVGGSLTGELFF
CDR3nt: TGTGCCAGCAGCGTAGGAGGTAGCCTCACCGGGGAGCTGTTTTTT

j_gene: TRBJ2-1
v_gene: TRBV9
d_gene: .
abundance: .
CDR3aa: CASSVEGFEGVTPSSYNEQFF
CDR3nt: TGTGCCAGCAGCGTAGAGGGTTTTGAGGGAGTCACCCCTAGCTCCTACAATGAGCAGTTCTTC

j_gene: TRBJ2-5
v_gene: TRBV18
d_gene: .
abundance: few
CDR3aa: CASSPGSGSRETQYF
CDR3nt: TGTGCCAGCTCACCAGGTTCAGGGTCACGAGAGACCCAGTACTTC

j_gene: TRBJ2-7
v_gene: TRBV6-5
d_gene: .
abundance: .
CDR3aa: CASSESLEYEQYF
CDR3nt: TGTGCCAGCAGTGAAAGCCTAGAATACGAGCAGTACTTC

j_gene: TRBJ2-7
v_gene: TRBV6-4
d_gene: TRBD2
abundance: .
CDR3aa: CANEPGQRTSGGSYEQYF
CDR3nt: TGTGCCAACGAACCGGGACAGAGGACTAGCGGAGGCTCCTACGAGCAGTACTTC

j_gene: TRBJ1-3
v_gene: TRBV9
d_gene: TRBD1
abundance: .
CDR3aa: CASRLGTDSGRDTIYF
CDR3nt: TGTGCCAGCAGGTTGGGGACAGACTCAGGGAGAGACACCATATATTTT

j_gene: TRBJ2-2
v_gene: TRBV2
d_gene: .
abundance: .
CDR3aa: CASGGDTGELFF
CDR3nt: TGTGCCAGCGGGGGCGACACCGGGGAGCTGTTTTTT

j_gene: TRBJ2-7
v_gene: TRBV7-8
d_gene: TRBD1
abundance: .
CDR3aa: CASSLVPRGRSDEQYF
CDR3nt: TGTGCCAGCAGCTTAGTCCCCAGGGGGCGCTCGGACGAGCAGTACTTC

j_gene: TRBJ2-1
v_gene: TRBV28
d_gene: TRBD2
abundance: .
CDR3aa: CAAGSGTYNEQFF
CDR3nt: TGTGCCGCAGGTAGCGGGACCTACAATGAGCAGTTCTTC

j_gene: TRBJ1-1
v_gene: TRBV6-5
d_gene: TRBD1
abundance: .
CDR3aa: CASIRQGNTEAFF
CDR3nt: TGTGCCAGCATTAGACAGGGTAACACTGAAGCTTTCTTT

j_gene: TRBJ2-5
v_gene: TRBV7-9
d_gene: .
abundance: .
CDR3aa: CSSSHSITGRETQYF
CDR3nt: TGTTCCAGCAGCCATTCAATCACAGGGAGAGAGACCCAGTACTTC

j_gene: TRBJ1-1
v_gene: TRBV6-5
d_gene: .
abundance: .
CDR3aa: CASSYSVRVDTEAFF
CDR3nt: TGTGCCAGCAGTTACTCTGTCAGGGTGGACACTGAAGCTTTCTTT